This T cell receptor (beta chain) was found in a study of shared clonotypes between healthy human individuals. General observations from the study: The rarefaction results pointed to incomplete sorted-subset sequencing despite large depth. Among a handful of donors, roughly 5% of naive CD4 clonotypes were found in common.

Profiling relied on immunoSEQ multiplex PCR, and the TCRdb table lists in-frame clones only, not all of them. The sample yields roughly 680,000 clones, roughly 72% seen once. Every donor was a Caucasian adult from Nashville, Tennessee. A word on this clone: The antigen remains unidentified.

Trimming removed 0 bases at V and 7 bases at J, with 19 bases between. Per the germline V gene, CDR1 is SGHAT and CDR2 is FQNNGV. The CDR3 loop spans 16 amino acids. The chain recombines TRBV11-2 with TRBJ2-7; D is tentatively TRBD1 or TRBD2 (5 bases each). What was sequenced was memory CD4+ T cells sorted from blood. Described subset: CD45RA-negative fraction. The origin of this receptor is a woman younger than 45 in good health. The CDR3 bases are TGTGCCAGCAGCTTAGAAGAGAGAAGACAGTCGGGGGAGCAGTACTTC. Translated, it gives CASSLEERRQSGEQYF. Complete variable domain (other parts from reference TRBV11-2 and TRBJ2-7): EAGVAQSPRYKIIEKRQSVAFWCNPISGHATLYWYQQILGQGPKLLIQFQNNGVVDDSQLPKDRFSAERLKGVDSTLKIQPAKLEDSAVYLCASSLEERRQSGEQYFGPGTRLTVT.